Listed below are T cell receptor beta chains from one sample, sequenced in a study of OX40 agonist ivuxolimab in advanced cancers. Using immunoSEQ multiplex PCR, the repertoire was profiled, and TCRdb retains in-frame clones only, with some absent. The repertoire holds 15,000 to 20,000 clones, with less than 90% as singletons. The sequences come from CD4+ or CD8+ T cells sorted from blood, collected in a trial of the OX40 agonist ivuxolimab. The receptor set was obtained from an adult with an advanced solid tumor such as melanoma, head and neck, liver or kidney cancer. CDR3s include the opening cysteine and the closing phenylalanine or tryptophan. The order of the fields is J gene, clone size, D gene, CDR3 length, V gene, CDR3 DNA, CDR3 protein. D genes are given only for firm matches. Size is stated for part of the rows, as once, few or many counts, or as a class when the clone is expanded.

J gene: TRBJ1-2
clone size: .
D gene: .
CDR3 length: 13
V gene: TRBV5-8
CDR3 DNA: TGTGCCAGCAGCTTTAAGGGGAACTATGGCTACACCTTC
CDR3 protein: CASSFKGNYGYTF

J gene: TRBJ2-1
clone size: .
D gene: TRBD2
CDR3 length: 13
V gene: TRBV7-3
CDR3 DNA: TGTGCCAGCAGCCTACTAGCGGAGAATGAGCAGTTCTTC
CDR3 protein: CASSLLAENEQFF

J gene: TRBJ2-2
clone size: .
D gene: .
CDR3 length: 13
V gene: TRBV7-2
CDR3 DNA: TGTGCCAGCAGCTTATCAGGCACCGGGGAGCTGTTTTTT
CDR3 protein: CASSLSGTGELFF

J gene: TRBJ1-2
clone size: .
D gene: TRBD1
CDR3 length: 13
V gene: TRBV30
CDR3 DNA: TGTGCCTGGAGTGTCGGGACAGGGGGAGGCTACACCTTC
CDR3 protein: CAWSVGTGGGYTF

J gene: TRBJ2-7
clone size: .
D gene: .
CDR3 length: 15
V gene: TRBV27
CDR3 DNA: TGTGCCAGCAGTTTCTCTGGACCAACCCACTACGAGCAGTACTTC
CDR3 protein: CASSFSGPTHYEQYF

J gene: TRBJ1-3
clone size: few
D gene: TRBD1
CDR3 length: 17
V gene: TRBV19
CDR3 DNA: TGTGCCAGTAGTTTCCCCGGGACAGGGGGCTATGGAAACACCATATATTTT
CDR3 protein: CASSFPGTGGYGNTIYF

J gene: TRBJ1-1
clone size: .
D gene: .
CDR3 length: 13
V gene: TRBV7-3
CDR3 DNA: TGTGCCAGCAGCTCACAGGGGAACACTGAAGCTTTCTTT
CDR3 protein: CASSSQGNTEAFF

J gene: TRBJ2-5
clone size: few
D gene: .
CDR3 length: 12
V gene: TRBV27
CDR3 DNA: TGTGCCAGCAGTTATAACCAAGAGACCCAGTACTTC
CDR3 protein: CASSYNQETQYF

J gene: TRBJ2-2
clone size: .
D gene: .
CDR3 length: 13
V gene: TRBV7-7
CDR3 DNA: TGTGCCAGCAGCTCACAGGGTAACGGGGAGCTGTTTTTT
CDR3 protein: CASSSQGNGELFF

J gene: TRBJ1-5
clone size: .
D gene: TRBD1
CDR3 length: 17
V gene: TRBV19
CDR3 DNA: TGTGCCAGTAGTGCGGACAGGGGCGGTTGGGGCAATCAGCCCCAGCATTTT
CDR3 protein: CASSADRGGWGNQPQHF

J gene: TRBJ2-7
clone size: .
D gene: TRBD1
CDR3 length: 14
V gene: TRBV30
CDR3 DNA: TGTGCCTGGAGTGAAACAGGGGGCTTGAACGAGCAGTACTTC
CDR3 protein: CAWSETGGLNEQYF

J gene: TRBJ2-7
clone size: .
D gene: .
CDR3 length: 12
V gene: TRBV29-1
CDR3 DNA: TGCAGCGTTCAGGGGACTTGGGGAGAGCAGTACTTC
CDR3 protein: CSVQGTWGEQYF

J gene: TRBJ2-1
clone size: .
D gene: TRBD2
CDR3 length: 16
V gene: TRBV15
CDR3 DNA: TGTGCCACCAGCAGGGGCGGGACTAGCGGGATTAATGAGCAGTTCTTC
CDR3 protein: CATSRGGTSGINEQFF

J gene: TRBJ2-5
clone size: .
D gene: .
CDR3 length: 15
V gene: TRBV5-1
CDR3 DNA: TGCGCCAGCAGCTTGGGAGGCAGGGTTCAAGAGACCCAGTACTTC
CDR3 protein: CASSLGGRVQETQYF

J gene: TRBJ1-2
clone size: .
D gene: .
CDR3 length: 15
V gene: TRBV9
CDR3 DNA: TGTGCCAGCAGCGTAGCTACCACAGCAAGCTATGGCTACACCTTC
CDR3 protein: CASSVATTASYGYTF

J gene: TRBJ2-7
clone size: .
D gene: TRBD1
CDR3 length: 15
V gene: TRBV28
CDR3 DNA: TGTGCCAGCAGTCCGCCGGGACAGGGGTTTGGCGAGCAGTACTTC
CDR3 protein: CASSPPGQGFGEQYF

J gene: TRBJ2-3
clone size: .
D gene: TRBD2
CDR3 length: 15
V gene: TRBV15
CDR3 DNA: TGTGCCACCGGTGCTAGCGGAGGACTCACAGATACGCAGTATTTT
CDR3 protein: CATGASGGLTDTQYF

J gene: TRBJ2-2
clone size: .
D gene: TRBD2
CDR3 length: 15
V gene: TRBV10-1
CDR3 DNA: TGCGCCAGCGGACTAGCGGGAGGGTCCACCGGGGAGCTGTTTTTT
CDR3 protein: CASGLAGGSTGELFF

J gene: TRBJ2-1
clone size: .
D gene: .
CDR3 length: 13
V gene: TRBV12-5
CDR3 DNA: TGTGCTAGTGGTGGGACCGGAGGACTGGAGCAGTTCTTC
CDR3 protein: CASGGTGGLEQFF

J gene: TRBJ2-2
clone size: .
D gene: .
CDR3 length: 15
V gene: TRBV6-1
CDR3 DNA: TGTGCCAGCAGAGAACCGGGACGTCAGGCCGGGGAGCTGTTTTTT
CDR3 protein: CASREPGRQAGELFF

J gene: TRBJ1-4
clone size: .
D gene: .
CDR3 length: 13
V gene: TRBV7-9
CDR3 DNA: TGTGCCAGCAGCTTATACCCTAATGAAAAACTGTTTTTT
CDR3 protein: CASSLYPNEKLFF

J gene: TRBJ2-2
clone size: .
D gene: .
CDR3 length: 13
V gene: TRBV5-1
CDR3 DNA: TGCGCCAGCAGATGGGTAGAGACCGGGGAGCTGTTTTTT
CDR3 protein: CASRWVETGELFF

J gene: TRBJ1-2
clone size: .
D gene: .
CDR3 length: 15
V gene: TRBV28
CDR3 DNA: TGTGCCAGCAGTCCACAAGGCGGTTCTAACTATGGCTACACCTTC
CDR3 protein: CASSPQGGSNYGYTF

J gene: TRBJ2-1
clone size: .
D gene: TRBD2
CDR3 length: 18
V gene: TRBV11-2
CDR3 DNA: TGTGCCAGCAGCTTAGATCCGACTAGCGGGAGGCTGTACAATGAGCAGTTCTTC
CDR3 protein: CASSLDPTSGRLYNEQFF

J gene: TRBJ2-7
clone size: .
D gene: .
CDR3 length: 13
V gene: TRBV11-2
CDR3 DNA: TGTGCCAGCAGCCGGGACGGGCCCTACGAGCAGTACTTC
CDR3 protein: CASSRDGPYEQYF

J gene: TRBJ2-1
clone size: .
D gene: TRBD2
CDR3 length: 16
V gene: TRBV7-8
CDR3 DNA: TGTGCCAGCAGCCGCCGGACTAGCGACTCCTACAATGAGCAGTTCTTC
CDR3 protein: CASSRRTSDSYNEQFF

J gene: TRBJ2-7
clone size: .
D gene: TRBD2
CDR3 length: 16
V gene: TRBV5-1
CDR3 DNA: TGCGCCAGCAGCTTAAGTAGCGGGAGGTCCTCCTACGAGCAGTACTTC
CDR3 protein: CASSLSSGRSSYEQYF

J gene: TRBJ1-3
clone size: .
D gene: .
CDR3 length: 14
V gene: TRBV9
CDR3 DNA: TGTGCCAGCAGCGTAGACGGGGCTGGAAACACCATATATTTT
CDR3 protein: CASSVDGAGNTIYF

J gene: TRBJ2-2
clone size: .
D gene: TRBD1
CDR3 length: 15
V gene: TRBV5-4
CDR3 DNA: TGTGCCAGCAGCTCGGACAGGGGGCGAACCGGGGAGCTGTTTTTT
CDR3 protein: CASSSDRGRTGELFF

J gene: TRBJ2-5
clone size: .
D gene: TRBD2
CDR3 length: 16
V gene: TRBV9
CDR3 DNA: TGTGCCAGCAGCGTAGGACTAGCGGGGTACCAAGAGACCCAGTACTTC
CDR3 protein: CASSVGLAGYQETQYF

J gene: TRBJ2-5
clone size: .
D gene: .
CDR3 length: 11
V gene: TRBV25-1
CDR3 DNA: TGTGCCAGCAGCGATGAAGAGACCCAGTACTTC
CDR3 protein: CASSDEETQYF

J gene: TRBJ2-7
clone size: .
D gene: .
CDR3 length: 13
V gene: TRBV18
CDR3 DNA: TGTGCCAGCTCACCGGACGTCTCCTACGAGCAGTACTTC
CDR3 protein: CASSPDVSYEQYF

J gene: TRBJ2-2
clone size: once
D gene: .
CDR3 length: 15
V gene: TRBV7-8
CDR3 DNA: TGTGCCAGCAGCTCCAGGGGGGCATCCACCGGGGAGCTGTTTTTT
CDR3 protein: CASSSRGASTGELFF